This TCR beta chain was recorded in a study of shared clonotypes between healthy human individuals. Profiling relied on immunoSEQ multiplex PCR, and the TCRdb table lists in-frame clones only, not all of them. The sample contains approximately 600,000 clones, around 95% of which appear only once. CDR1 and CDR2 (germline): SGHRS, YFSETQ. This CDR3 has 16 amino acids. V shed 2 bases, J shed 3 bases, and the junction held 10 bases outside the gene matches. Positively selected for CCR7, the CD45RO-negative cells used as naive CD8 cells excluded terminally differentiated effector memory CD45RA+ cells. Only Caucasian adults living in Nashville, Tennessee made up the donor group.

The chain links TRBV5-1 to TRBJ1-2; 7 bases align to TRBD1. Sequencing was done on a sample of naive CD8+ T cells sorted from blood. This TCR was sampled from a woman in her 30s in good health. The CDR3 nucleotides read TGCGCCAGCAGCTTTCTGCAGGGGGGTGTGGACTATGGCTACACCTTC. It codes for CASSFLQGGVDYGYTF.